These 31 T cell receptor beta chains came from one sample sequenced in a study of shared clonotypes between healthy human individuals. Measured with immunoSEQ multiplex PCR; TCRdb has only the in-frame clones, and not every one. The data contain 1 million to 1.2 million clones, approximately 77% of them singletons. Sequenced: memory CD4+ T cells from PBMCs. The subset: CD45RA-negative fraction. The receptors were gathered from a man between 18 and 35 years old in good health. Some clones in this sample may be carry-over from other donors' samples.

V usage is TRBV7-9 and J usage is TRBJ1-3; D is uncertain. CDR1 and CDR2 (germline): SEHNR, FQNEAQ (reference sequence). The V end was cut by 1 base, the J end by 0 bases, with 7 bases between. The CDR3 is made up of 15 amino acids. The CDR3 bases are TGTGCCAGCAGCTTAGGCGAGAACTCTGGAAACACCATATATTTT. Protein product: CASSLGENSGNTIYF. The full variable domain, rest sourced from reference TRBV7-9 and TRBJ1-3, is DTGVSQNPRHKITKRGQNVTFRCDPISEHNRLYWYRQTLGQGPEFLTYFQNEAQLEKSRLLSDRFSAERPKGSFSTLEIQRTEQGDSAMYLCASSLGENSGNTIYFGEGSWLTVV.

In regard to this clone: At one end, the junction sequence differs from germline, possibly due to a read error. Other nucleotide sequences from this sample produce the same CDR3. This chain uses TRBV5-1 with TRBJ1-1, with 10 bases that match TRBD1. The germline CDR1 and CDR2 sequences are SGHRS and YFSETQ. CDR3 size: 14 residues. The CDR3 loop reads CASSLDRGITEAFF. The CDR3 nucleotides are TGCGCCAGCAGTTTGGACAGGGGGATCACTGAAGCTTTCTTT.

This clone has a handful of counts. The chain uses TRBV6-1 and TRBJ2-1, with 14 bases matching TRBD2. The V gene's germline CDR1 is MNHNS and CDR2 SASEGT. The J segment lost 9 bases and the V segment lost 8 bases, leaving 9 bases of the junction unmatched. The CDR3 spans 15 residues. This CDR3 reads CASQEGLAGVGEQFF. CDR3 nucleotides: TGTGCCAGCCAAGAGGGACTAGCGGGAGTCGGTGAGCAGTTCTTC.

Concerning this clone itself: Other nucleotide sequences in the sample specify the same CDR3. The chain combines TRBV28 with TRBJ1-1; 7 bases are a match to TRBD1. Trimming removed 4 bases from V and 7 bases from J; junction bases left unmatched: 6. The CDR3 sequence is 13 residues long. Germline assignment: CDR1 MDHEN and CDR2 SYDVKM. CDR3 sequence reads: CASSSPGQLEAFF. The CDR3 nucleotides read TGTGCCAGCAGTTCCCCGGGACAGCTTGAAGCTTTCTTT.

This clone was detected only a few times. A much larger clonotype is one base distant, so this may be a read error. The sample holds other DNA sequences that translate to the same CDR3. V usage is TRBV5-4 and J usage is TRBJ2-3; D is unresolved. The CDR3 contains 11 residues. Germline V gene sequence: CDR1 SGHNT, CDR2 YYREEE (reference sequence). Trimming left V 0 bases short and J 6 bases short, with 2 bases between. CDR3 region: CASSLGDTQYF. As DNA, the CDR3 is TGTGCCAGCAGCTTGGGGGATACGCAGTATTTT.

The chain links TRBV7-2 to TRBJ2-1, with 9 positions matching TRBD1. Trimming removed 5 bases from V and 5 bases from J; junction bases left unmatched: 7. CDR1 is SGHTA, CDR2 FQGNSA, per germline. CDR3 length: 15 amino acids. CDR3 loop: CASSRWDRDNNEQFF. The CDR3 nucleotides read TGTGCCAGCAGCCGATGGGACAGGGACAACAATGAGCAGTTCTTC.

The V gene is TRBV6-1, the J gene TRBJ2-3; TRBD1 matches at 8 bases. V dropped 6 bases and J dropped 1; count of bases not matched to a gene: 3. This CDR3 contains 14 residues. The V gene's germline CDR1 is MNHNS and CDR2 SASEGT. The DNA for the CDR3 is TGTGCCAGCAGGACAGGGGTGGGCACAGATACGCAGTATTTT. Residues: CASRTGVGTDTQYF.

The rearrangement joins TRBV5-6 to TRBJ1-1; D call uncertain. V was clipped by 0 bases and J by 6 bases, with 9 bases between them. The CDR3 sequence is 13 residues long. Germline V gene sequence: CDR1 SGHDT, CDR2 YYEEEE. The CDR3, as DNA: TGTGCCAGCAGCTTGGCAGCAGTTTCTGAAGCTTTCTTT. Protein sequence: CASSLAAVSEAFF. The whole variable domain, remainder taken from reference TRBV5-6 and TRBJ1-1, is DAGVTQSPTHLIKTRGQQVTLRCSPKSGHDTVSWYQQALGQGPQFIFQYYEEEERQRGNFPDRFSGHQFPNYSSELNVNALLLGDSALYLCASSLAAVSEAFFGQGTRLTVV.

This clone was seen repeatedly, ten times or more. This chain joins TRBV28 and TRBJ1-5, with D maybe TRBD1 (6 bases). The CDR3 runs 15 residues. CDR1 and CDR2 (germline): MDHEN, SYDVKM. The V end was cut by 7 bases, the J end by 2 bases, with 15 bases between. CDR3 sequence (DNA): TGTGCCAGCAACGCCGGGGGCGGTGGCAATCAGCCCCAGCATTTT. Residues: CASNAGGGGNQPQHF.

The chain carries TRBV21-1 and TRBJ2-7; the table gives TRBD2 as D, unverified against the DNA. TRBV21-1 constitutes a pseudogene. The CDR3 sequence is 14 residues long. CDR3 loop: CASSKLAGGYEQYF. The CDR3, as DNA: TGTGCCAGCAGCAAATTAGCGGGAGGATACGAGCAGTACTTC.

The V and J genes are TRBV5-1 and TRBJ1-1, with D tentatively TRBD1 (6 bases). The CDR3 is 16 amino acids. CDR1 SGHRS and CDR2 YFSETQ come from the germline V gene. V lost 7 bases and J 4 bases, leaving 23 bases between the germline ends. CDR3 in DNA: TGCGCCAGCCGCCTCGAGGGGGGCTCCCCGGGCACTGAAGCTTTCTTT. This translates into CASRLEGGSPGTEAFF.

The rearrangement links TRBV9 to TRBJ1-3, with D unclear. Germline CDR1 and CDR2: SGDLS and YYNGEE. The ends were cut back, 0 bases at V and 0 bases at J, with 10 bases in the middle. CDR3 length: 16 amino acids. The CDR3 DNA sequence: TGTGCCAGCAGCGTAGATGGTAGAAGCTCTGGAAACACCATATATTTT. It translates to CASSVDGRSSGNTIYF.

CDR3: CASSLRGETQYF. In DNA form, the CDR3 reads TGTGCCAGCAGCCTGCGGGGAGAGACCCAGTACTTC. V usage is TRBV4-2 and J usage is TRBJ2-5, with a weak D call TRBD2 (6 bases). V lost 4 bases and J 4 bases, leaving 7 bases between the germline ends. Germline V gives CDR1 LGHNA, CDR2 YNFKEQ. There are 12 residues in the CDR3.

A word on this clone: Other DNA sequences in this specimen translate into the identical CDR3. This chain joins TRBV28 and TRBJ2-7, with D uncertain. CDR1 MDHEN and CDR2 SYDVKM come from the germline V gene. The CDR3 totals 11 residues. V lost 3 bases and J lost 4, with 4 bases in between. CDR3 sequence: CASSLIYEQYF. CDR3 nucleotide sequence: TGTGCCAGCAGTTTGATTTACGAGCAGTACTTC.

The rearrangement joins TRBV7-9 to TRBJ2-3; TRBD1 matches 7 bases. Trimming removed 4 bases from V and 6 bases from J; junction bases left unmatched: 13. Germline V gives CDR1 SEHNR, CDR2 FQNEAQ (reference sequence). The length of the CDR3 is 16 residues. CDR3 amino acids: CASSSVIPGGKDTQYF. The CDR3 bases are TGTGCCAGCAGCTCGGTTATTCCAGGGGGAAAGGATACGCAGTATTTT.

The V and J genes are TRBV9 and TRBJ2-7; TRBD1 matches at 9 bases. This CDR3 is 16 amino acids long. The J segment lost 7 bases and the V segment lost 0 bases, leaving 11 bases of the junction unmatched. The germline gives CDR1 SGDLS, CDR2 YYNGEE. The CDR3, as DNA: TGTGCCAGCAGCGTAGATGGACAGGGGTCATTGGGAGAGCAGTACTTC. Protein sequence: CASSVDGQGSLGEQYF. The full variable domain, its missing parts supplied by reference TRBV9 and TRBJ2-7, is DSGVTQTPKHLITATGQRVTLRCSPRSGDLSVYWYQQSLDQGLQFLIQYYNGEERAKGNILERFSAQQFPDLHSELNLSSLELGDSALYFCASSVDGQGSLGEQYFGPGTRLTVT.

This sequence joins TRBV4-2 and TRBJ2-3, with D possibly being TRBD2 (6 bases). In germline, CDR1 is LGHNA, CDR2 YNFKEQ. The CDR3 has 16 residues. V lost 3 bases and J lost 2, with 15 bases in between. The CDR3 nucleotides are TGTGCCAGCAGCCAGGGGTCTAGCGCACTCACAGATACGCAGTATTTT. It yields the protein CASSQGSSALTDTQYF.

The chain carries TRBV7-3 and TRBJ1-5, with 11 bases matching TRBD1. The CDR3 runs to 16 residues. With V trimmed by 5 bases and J by 4 bases, 7 bases remained unmatched. Per the germline V gene, CDR1 is SGHTA and CDR2 is FQGTGA. The CDR3 sequence is CASSPGQGAENQPQHF. As DNA, the CDR3 is TGTGCCAGCAGCCCTGGACAGGGGGCCGAAAATCAGCCCCAGCATTTT.

The chain joins TRBV5-4 to TRBJ2-5, with 14 bases that match TRBD2. The J segment lost 3 bases and the V segment lost 3 bases, leaving 7 bases of the junction unmatched. The CDR3 consists of 17 residues. Germline-derived CDR1 and CDR2 are SGHNT and YYREEE (reference sequence). The CDR3 loop is CASSSRLAGGPEETQYF. The CDR3 bases are TGTGCCAGCAGCTCGAGACTAGCGGGAGGGCCGGAAGAGACCCAGTACTTC.

This chain connects TRBV18 to TRBJ2-7; no firm D call. The V gene's germline CDR1 is KGHSH and CDR2 LQKENI. The CDR3 covers 13 residues. Between the trimmed V and J ends, which lost 0 bases and 6 bases, there was a span of 9 bases. CDR3 DNA sequence: TGTGCCAGCTCACCACCGGGAAGGGCCGAGCAGTACTTC. This sequence encodes CASSPPGRAEQYF.

A note on this clone: This sample also contains other DNA sequences that code for the same CDR3. The V call is TRBV2, the J call TRBJ2-7, with 7 bases aligning to TRBD1. Trimming took 5 bases from V and 4 from J; bases not matched to a gene: 2. CDR1 and CDR2 (germline): SNHLY, FYNNEI. The CDR3 sequence is 12 residues long. CDR3 in amino acids: CASSRQGYEQYF. The CDR3, as DNA: TGTGCCAGCAGTAGACAGGGATACGAGCAGTACTTC. Together with reference TRBV2 and TRBJ2-7, the CDR3 gives the full variable domain: EPEVTQTPSHQVTQMGQEVILRCVPISNHLYFYWYRQILGQKVEFLVSFYNNEISEKSEIFDDQFSVERPDGSNFTLKIRSTKLEDSAMYFCASSRQGYEQYFGPGTRLTVT.

The chain combines TRBV5-1 with TRBJ1-5; maybe TRBD1 (6 bases). This CDR3 region has 15 residues. V was trimmed by 4 bases and J by 4 bases, leaving 15 bases between them. Germline V CDR1 and CDR2: SGHRS, YFSETQ. The CDR3 sequence is CASSPVGGANQPQHF. CDR3 DNA sequence: TGCGCCAGCAGCCCCGTTGGGGGGGCGAATCAGCCCCAGCATTTT.

The chain has TRBV28 and TRBJ2-5; 8 bases agree with TRBD1. Trimming removed 5 bases from V and 4 bases from J; junction bases left unmatched: 6. Germline CDR1 and CDR2: MDHEN and SYDVKM. The CDR3 covers 14 residues. The chain's CDR3 is CASSRQGSTETQYF. The CDR3 nucleotides read TGTGCCAGCAGTAGACAGGGGTCCACAGAGACCCAGTACTTC.

This clone was observed a handful of times. In the same sample, other DNA sequences code for this CDR3. V is TRBV28 and J is TRBJ1-5, with D tentatively TRBD1 (5 bases). CDR1 and CDR2 from the germline V gene are MDHEN and SYDVKM. V dropped 2 bases and J dropped 7 bases, with 6 bases sitting between them. The CDR3 is 12 residues long. The CDR3 here is CASSLRDQPQHF. CDR3 nucleotides: TGTGCCAGCAGTTTAAGGGACCAGCCCCAGCATTTT.

CDR3 protein: CASSLRDSPYNEQFF. The CDR3 DNA reads as TGTGCCAGCAGCCTCCGGGACAGCCCCTACAATGAGCAGTTCTTC. The genes are TRBV11-3 and TRBJ2-1, with 7 bases lining up with TRBD1. The CDR3 covers 15 residues. Germline V CDR1 and CDR2: SGHNT, YENEEA. J lost 2 bases, V lost 5 bases, and 6 bases had no gene match. Together with reference TRBV11-3 and TRBJ2-1, the CDR3 gives the full variable domain: EAGVVQSPRYKIIEKKQPVAFWCNPISGHNTLYWYLQNLGQGPELLIRYENEEAVDDSQLPKDRFSAERLKGVDSTLKIQPAELGDSAVYLCASSLRDSPYNEQFFGPGTRLTVL.

This clone was seen only once. The chain uses TRBV10-3 and TRBJ2-7; no definite D call. Per germline, CDR1 ENHRY and CDR2 SYGVKD. Trimming took 0 bases from V and 6 from J, leaving 9 bases between them. The CDR3 runs to 13 residues. The CDR3 sequence is CAISESSEREQYF. CDR3 DNA sequence: TGTGCCATCAGTGAGTCTAGTGAGCGCGAGCAGTACTTC.

To note about this clone: This specimen includes other DNA sequences encoding the same CDR3. The J gene is TRBJ2-2, the V gene TRBV5-1; no reliable D call. Trimming pared 1 base from V and 2 bases from J, leaving 6 bases between. The CDR3 sequence is 14 residues long. CDR1 is SGHRS, CDR2 YFSETQ, per germline. The CDR3 bases are TGCGCCAGCAGCTTGCTAGGTAACACCGGGGAGCTGTTTTTT. It yields the protein CASSLLGNTGELFF.

This clone was recorded a few times. V is TRBV30 and J is TRBJ1-5; D unclear. CDR1 and CDR2 (germline): GTSNPN, SVGIG (reference sequence). Trimming left V 0 bases short and J 5 bases short, with 11 bases between. The CDR3 covers 14 residues. This CDR3 reads CAWSVGIGYQPQHF. CDR3 DNA sequence: TGTGCCTGGAGTGTAGGTATCGGGTATCAGCCCCAGCATTTT.

This chain uses TRBV9 with TRBJ2-7; TRBD2 might be the D (6 bases). The V gene lost 0 bases and the J gene lost 7 bases, with 14 bases spanning the gap. The germline V gene has CDR1 SGDLS and CDR2 YYNGEE. The CDR3 sequence is 14 residues long. CDR3: CASSVVDYLSEQYF. The DNA of the CDR3 is TGTGCCAGCAGCGTAGTGGACTACCTCTCGGAGCAGTACTTC.

Regarding this clone: The junction departs from germline at one end; a sequencing error may be responsible. This rearrangement joins TRBV5-6 to TRBJ1-4; possible D gene TRBD1, 5 bases. The V gene's germline CDR1 is SGHDT and CDR2 YYEEEE. CDR3 length: 12 residues. The CDR3 loop reads CASSIRDAGVVF. In DNA, the CDR3 is TGTGCCAGCAGCATCCGGGACGCCGGCGTAGTTTTT.

In this sample, this clone turned up once. V gene TRBV11-2 combines with J gene TRBJ2-5; D unclear. V lost 2 bases and J lost 7, with 11 bases in between. Per germline, CDR1 SGHAT and CDR2 FQNNGV. The CDR3 sequence is 13 residues long. DNA of the CDR3: TGTGCCAGCAGCTTATCCGAAGTGGGGACCCAGTACTTC. Translated: CASSLSEVGTQYF.